This T cell receptor beta chain was recovered during a study of cytomegalovirus exposure and HLA in healthy donors. At the time of sampling, donors were nominally healthy, though unrecorded immune exposures were likely. In regard to this clone: Antigen unknown.

Regarding the study as a whole: Reportedly, cytomegalovirus status was diagnosed with high sensitivity and specificity. The study flagged some 170 TCR beta chains as cytomegalovirus-associated.

J was trimmed by 10 bases and V by 3 bases; bases with no gene match: 17. Germline V gives CDR1 SGDLS, CDR2 YYNGEE. The CDR3 has 18 residues. Primers included in the PCR were 60 Vbeta and 13 Jbeta primers. The protocol was immunoSEQ multiplex PCR, while the TCRdb copy is restricted to in-frame clones and leaves out a portion. The sample lists 35,000 to 45,000 clones, roughly four fifths seen once, with 9.3% in the top ten. The source of this sequence is a woman aged 40 to 50 in good health and CMV-seronegative. This chain joins TRBV9 and TRBJ2-1; 12 positions agree with TRBD1. Sequencing used PBMCs. This CDR3 is CASSDPISGQGALGEQFF. In DNA form, the CDR3 reads TGTGCCAGCAGCGACCCCATTTCGGGACAGGGGGCCCTAGGGGAGCAGTTCTTC.